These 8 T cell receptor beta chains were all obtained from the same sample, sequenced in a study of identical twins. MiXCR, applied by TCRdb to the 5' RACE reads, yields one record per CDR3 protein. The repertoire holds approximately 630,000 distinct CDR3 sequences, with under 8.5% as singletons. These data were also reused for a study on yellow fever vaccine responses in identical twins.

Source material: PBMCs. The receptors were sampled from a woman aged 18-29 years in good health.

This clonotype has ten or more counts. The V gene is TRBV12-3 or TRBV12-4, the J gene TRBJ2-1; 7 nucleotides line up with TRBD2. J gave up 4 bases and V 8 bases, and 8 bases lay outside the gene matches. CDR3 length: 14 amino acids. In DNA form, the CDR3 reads TGTGCCAGCGTTGCGGCTAGCGGTTACAATGAGCAGTTCTTC. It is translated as CASVAASGYNEQFF.

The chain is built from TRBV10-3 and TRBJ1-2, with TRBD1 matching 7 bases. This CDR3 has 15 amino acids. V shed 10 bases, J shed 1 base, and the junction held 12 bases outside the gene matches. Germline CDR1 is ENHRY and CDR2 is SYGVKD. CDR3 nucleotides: TGTGCCACAAAGCAACAGGGGAGGTTTAACTATGGCTACACCTTC. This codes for CATKQQGRFNYGYTF.

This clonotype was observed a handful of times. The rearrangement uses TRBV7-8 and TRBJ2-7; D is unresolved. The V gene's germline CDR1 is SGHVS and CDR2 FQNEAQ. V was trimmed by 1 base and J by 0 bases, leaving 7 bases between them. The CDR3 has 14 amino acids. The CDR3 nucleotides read TGTGCCAGCAGCTTAGGTCTCTCCTCCTACGAGCAGTACGTC. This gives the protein CASSLGLSSYEQYV.

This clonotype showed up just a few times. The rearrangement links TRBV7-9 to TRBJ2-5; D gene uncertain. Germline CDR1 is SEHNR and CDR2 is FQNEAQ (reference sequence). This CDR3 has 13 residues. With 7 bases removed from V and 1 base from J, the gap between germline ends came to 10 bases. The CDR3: CASTAQAQETQYF. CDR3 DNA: TGTGCCAGCACCGCCCAAGCCCAAGAGACCCAGTACTTC.

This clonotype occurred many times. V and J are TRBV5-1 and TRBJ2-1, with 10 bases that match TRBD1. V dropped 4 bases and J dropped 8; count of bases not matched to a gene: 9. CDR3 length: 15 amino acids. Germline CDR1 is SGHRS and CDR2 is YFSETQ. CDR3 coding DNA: TGCGCCAGCAGCCAGACCGGGACAGGGGTCTATGAGCAGTTCTTC. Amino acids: CASSQTGTGVYEQFF.

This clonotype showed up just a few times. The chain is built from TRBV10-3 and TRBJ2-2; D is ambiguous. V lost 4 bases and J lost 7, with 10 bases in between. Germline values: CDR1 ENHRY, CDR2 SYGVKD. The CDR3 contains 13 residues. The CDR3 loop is CAISGVSNGELFF. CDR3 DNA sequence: TGTGCCATCAGTGGGGTTTCGAACGGGGAGCTGTTTTTT.

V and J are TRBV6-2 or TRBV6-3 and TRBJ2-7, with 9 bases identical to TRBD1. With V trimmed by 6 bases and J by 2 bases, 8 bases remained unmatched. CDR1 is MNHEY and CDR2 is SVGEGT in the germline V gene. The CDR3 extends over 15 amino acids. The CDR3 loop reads CASRPPGQGPYEQYF. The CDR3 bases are TGTGCCAGCAGACCCCCGGGACAGGGCCCCTACGAGCAGTACTTC.

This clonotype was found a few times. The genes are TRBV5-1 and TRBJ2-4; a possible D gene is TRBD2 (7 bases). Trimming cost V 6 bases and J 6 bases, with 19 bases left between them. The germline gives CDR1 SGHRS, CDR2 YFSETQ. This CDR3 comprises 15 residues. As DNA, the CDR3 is TGCGCCAGCAAGTCAGGGGATTCGGGAGGAAACATTCAGTACTTC. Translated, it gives CASKSGDSGGNIQYF.